This T cell receptor (beta chain) emerged from a study of lymphopenia after photon versus proton radiotherapy. This CDR3 has 15 amino acids. Per the germline V gene, CDR1 is GTSNPN and CDR2 is SVGIG (reference sequence). The V end was cut by 0 bases, the J end by 3 bases, with 12 bases between. Comments on this clone: The target antigen is unknown.

Some clones are missing from TCRdb's copy, which holds only in-frame ones; the method was immunoSEQ multiplex PCR. The sample gives more than 25,000 clones, roughly 89% of which show up once; approximately 18% is in the top ten. Study results and limitations: Only patients who died were analyzed for survival; proton advantage is unproven. Proton therapy kept repertoires fairly stable, unlike photons, which gained effector/memory cells.

Sequenced material: peripheral blood, taken from a patient treated with photon-based radiotherapy. This clonotype originated in a man between 50 and 59 years old with gastric cancer. The chain combines TRBV30 with TRBJ2-1, with D uncertain. The CDR3 DNA reads TGTGCCTGGAGTGTAATGGACCCCCGCTACAATGAGCAGTTCTTC. Translated: CAWSVMDPRYNEQFF.